This TCR beta chain was obtained from a study of siplizumab effects on memory and regulatory T cells. Coculture of mixed lymphocyte reaction cells was performed at 37°C for roughly six days. Assays examined 100,000 or so TCR templates per sample. The table came from immunoSEQ multiplex PCR; TCRdb's copy has only in-frame clones and leaves some out. This table has fewer than 25,000 clones, 44% appearing once. Regarding this clone: Its antigen is still unknown. A read error may be the cause here, since a much bigger clone is one base away.

What was sequenced was CFSE-low (dividing) CD4+ T cells sorted from an allogeneic mixed lymphocyte reaction. The receptor's source is a human donor in good health; the cells came from an allogeneic mixed lymphocyte reaction. Some clones in this sample may be carry-over from other donors' samples.

CDR3 sequence reads: CSVDRASEMWQFF. DNA of the CDR3: TGCAGCGTTGATAGGGCTAGCGAGATGTGGCAGTTCTTC. The J gene is TRBJ2-1, the V gene TRBV29-1; the D gene is possibly TRBD2 (6 bases). Per germline, CDR1 SQVTM and CDR2 ANQGSEA. The V gene lost 3 bases and the J gene lost 12 bases, with 18 bases spanning the gap. The CDR3 is made up of 13 amino acids.